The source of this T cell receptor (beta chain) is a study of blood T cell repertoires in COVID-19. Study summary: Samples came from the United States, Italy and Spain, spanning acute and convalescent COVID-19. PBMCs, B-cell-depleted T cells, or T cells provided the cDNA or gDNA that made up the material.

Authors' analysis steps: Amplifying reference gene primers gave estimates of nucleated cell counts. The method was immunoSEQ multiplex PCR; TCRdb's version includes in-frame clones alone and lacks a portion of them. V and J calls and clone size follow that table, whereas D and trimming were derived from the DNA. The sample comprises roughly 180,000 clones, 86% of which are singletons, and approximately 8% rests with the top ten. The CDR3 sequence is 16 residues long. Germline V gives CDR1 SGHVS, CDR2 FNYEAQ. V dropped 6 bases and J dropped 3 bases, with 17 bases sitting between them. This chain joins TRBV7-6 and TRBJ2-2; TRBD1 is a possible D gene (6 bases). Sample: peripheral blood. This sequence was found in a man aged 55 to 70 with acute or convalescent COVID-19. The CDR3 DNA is TGTGCCAGCAGTTACAGGACAGCCAGTGACACCGGGGAGCTGTTTTTT. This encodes CASSYRTASDTGELFF.